The 9 T cell receptor beta chains listed next were all sequenced from one sample in a study of shared clonotypes between healthy human individuals. Assay used: immunoSEQ multiplex PCR; TCRdb lists only in-frame clones, some missing. This table holds under 600,000 clones, around 81% found once. The specimen was PBMCs. The receptor set was obtained from a woman between 40 and 55 years old in good health. Some clones in this sample may be carry-over from other donors' samples.

The chain couples TRBV7-2 to TRBJ2-7, with unresolved D. Deletions cut 1 base from V and 6 bases from J, with 10 bases between. The CDR3 covers 13 residues. The germline V gene encodes CDR1 SGHTA and CDR2 FQGNSA. This CDR3 reads CASSLVPRSEQYF. The CDR3 nucleotides read TGTGCCAGCAGCTTAGTCCCTCGCAGCGAGCAGTACTTC.

This clone was counted between two and nine times. A much larger clone sits a single nucleotide away, making a read error possible. This sequence joins TRBV6-1 and TRBJ1-1; no definite D call. V was trimmed by 2 bases and J by 1 base, leaving 5 bases between them. The V gene's germline CDR1 is MNHNS and CDR2 SASEGT. CDR3 length: 13 amino acids. For the CDR3, the DNA is TGTGCCAGCAGTGAACAGGCGAACACTGAAGCTTTCTTT. Translated, it gives CASSEQANTEAFF.

The genes are TRBV5-4 and TRBJ2-7, with TRBD2 matching 13 bases. The V gene end was trimmed by 3 bases and the J gene end by 6 bases; junction bases not matched to a gene: 6. The germline CDR1 and CDR2 sequences are SGHNT and YYREEE (reference sequence). CDR3 length equals 15 residues. The CDR3 here is CASSSRTSGSTEQYF. DNA of the CDR3: TGTGCCAGCAGCTCCCGGACTAGCGGGAGTACCGAGCAGTACTTC.

The gene calls are TRBV2 and TRBJ2-4; D might be TRBD1 or TRBD2, each matching 5 bases. V lost 7 bases to trimming and J lost 5 bases, with 15 bases between them. CDR1 SNHLY and CDR2 FYNNEI come from the germline V gene. The CDR3 covers 14 residues. The DNA of the CDR3 is TGTGCCAGCACGGCGGGTCAGGGCGAAAACATTCAGTACTTC. Its translation: CASTAGQGENIQYF.

The genes are TRBV7-8 and TRBJ2-7; D unclear. The CDR3 sequence is 12 residues long. V lost 5 bases and J 0 bases, leaving 5 bases between the germline ends. Germline V gene lookup returns CDR1 SGHVS and CDR2 FQNEAQ. CDR3 protein: CASSQSSYEQYF. The CDR3 DNA reads as TGTGCCAGCAGCCAGAGCTCCTACGAGCAGTACTTC.

V gene TRBV4-1 combines with J gene TRBJ1-1, with D perhaps matching TRBD1 (5 bases). From germline, CDR1 is MGHRA and CDR2 YSYEKL. Trimming cost V 2 bases and J 3 bases, with 13 bases left between them. This CDR3 has 15 residues. The CDR3 DNA follows: TGCGCCAGCAGCCAAAATCTGGGGCGTTACACTGAAGCTTTCTTT. Its translation is CASSQNLGRYTEAFF.

The V and J genes are TRBV23-1 and TRBJ2-7, with D hard to call. TRBV23-1 is given ORF status, its function remaining uncertain. The V end lost 10 bases, the J end lost 1 base, and 11 bases lay between the germline ends. CDR3 length: 12 amino acids. The CDR3 loop is CANPTDSYEQYF. CDR3 in DNA: TGCGCCAACCCTACGGATTCCTACGAGCAGTACTTC.

The rearrangement uses TRBV23-1 and TRBJ2-2; 7 bases agree with TRBD1. TRBV23-1 is given ORF status, its function remaining uncertain. The J segment lost 1 base and the V segment lost 9 bases, leaving 8 bases of the junction unmatched. The CDR3 spans 15 residues. The chain's CDR3 is CARPKDRENTGELFF. DNA for the CDR3: TGCGCCAGGCCGAAAGACAGGGAGAACACCGGGGAGCTGTTTTTT.

In regard to this clone: This CDR3 is also generated by other DNA sequences in the sample. The chain carries TRBV7-9 and TRBJ2-2; no definite D call. Trimming stripped 5 bases from V and 0 bases from J, with 7 bases between. This CDR3 contains 14 residues. Per germline, CDR1 SEHNR and CDR2 FQNEAQ (reference sequence). The CDR3 bases are TGTGCCAGCAGCCGCACAGCGAACACCGGGGAGCTGTTTTTT. Amino acid sequence: CASSRTANTGELFF.